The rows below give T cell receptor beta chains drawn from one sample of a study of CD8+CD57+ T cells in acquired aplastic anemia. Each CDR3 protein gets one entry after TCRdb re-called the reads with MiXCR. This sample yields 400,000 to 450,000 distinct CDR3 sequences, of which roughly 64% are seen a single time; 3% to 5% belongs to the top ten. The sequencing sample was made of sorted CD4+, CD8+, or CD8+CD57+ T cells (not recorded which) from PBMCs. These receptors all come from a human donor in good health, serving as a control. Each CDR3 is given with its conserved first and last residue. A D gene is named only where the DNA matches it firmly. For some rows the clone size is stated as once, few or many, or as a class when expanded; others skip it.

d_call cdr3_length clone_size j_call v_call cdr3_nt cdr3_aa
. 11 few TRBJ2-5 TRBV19 TGTGCCAGTAGTTCCGGCTGGCGACAGTACTTC CASSSGWRQYF
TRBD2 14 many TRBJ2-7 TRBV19 TGTGCCAGTAGCATAGGACTAGAATTCTACGAGCAGTACTTC CASSIGLEFYEQYF
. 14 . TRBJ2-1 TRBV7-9 TGTGCCAGCAGCTCTCTCGGGGAGAAGTATGGCTACTCCTTC CASSSLGEKYGYSF
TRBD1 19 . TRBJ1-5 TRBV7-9 TGTGCCAGTAGTCCCCGCCAGGGACAGGGCCGTATGGGCAATCAGCCCCAGCATTTT CASSPRQGQGRMGNQPQHF
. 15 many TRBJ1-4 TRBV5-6 TGTGCCAGCAGCTTGGGGTTGGACGCTAATGAAAAACTGTTTTTT CASSLGLDANEKLFF
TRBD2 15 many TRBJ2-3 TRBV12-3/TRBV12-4 TGTGCCAGCAGACGACTAGCGGGGGGGCCAGATACGCAGTATTTT CASRRLAGGPDTQYF
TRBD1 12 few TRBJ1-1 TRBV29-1 TGCAGCGCGGGGACTGTGACAGGGGAAGCTTTCTTT CSAGTVTGEAFF
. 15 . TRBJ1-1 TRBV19 TGTGCCAGTACCACGGCGCGGGCAGCTGTTGCTGAAGCTTCCTTT CASTTARAAVAEASF
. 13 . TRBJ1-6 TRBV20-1 TGCAGTGCAACGGAAGGAAGCAGAGGGCCCCTCCACTTT CSATEGSRGPLHF
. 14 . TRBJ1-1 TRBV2 TGTGCCAGCAGGACTCCAACACTGAACACTGAAGCCATCTTT CASRTPTLNTEAIF
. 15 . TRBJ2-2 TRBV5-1 TGCGCCAGCAGCTTGCGGGGTTGTAGCTCCGGGGAGCTGTTTTTT CASSLRGCSSGELFF
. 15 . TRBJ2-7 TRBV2 TGTGCCAGCAGGTCACACAGGGATTTGTACGACGAGCACTTCTGG CASRSHRDLYDEHFW
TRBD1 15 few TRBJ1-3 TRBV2 TGTGCCAGCAGCCTCGGACAGGGTTGGGGAAACACCATATATTTT CASSLGQGWGNTIYF
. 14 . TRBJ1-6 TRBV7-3 TGTGCCAGCAGAATTGGAACGGGGCATGGACAGCCCCACTTT CASRIGTGHGQPHF
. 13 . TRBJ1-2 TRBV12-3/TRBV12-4 TGTGCCAGCAGATTCGGGACAAACTATGGCTACACCTTC CASRFGTNYGYTF
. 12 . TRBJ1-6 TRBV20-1 TGCAGTGCACTTGACGGCGGTGCTCCGCTCCACTTT CSALDGGAPLHF
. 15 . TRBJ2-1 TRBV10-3 TGTGCCATCGGTTACACCGATAGCTCCTACAATGAGCAGTTCTTC CAIGYTDSSYNEQFF
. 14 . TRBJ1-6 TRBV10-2 TGCGCCAGCACCTGGGACGGTAGGAATTCACCCCTCCACTTT CASTWDGRNSPLHF
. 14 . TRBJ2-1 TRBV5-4 TGTGCCAGCAGCTTAGAGAAGCGCCCTACGGAGCAGTTCTTC CASSLEKRPTEQFF
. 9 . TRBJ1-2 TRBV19 TGTGCCAGTAGTGACAGGACACCGTTC CASSDRTPF
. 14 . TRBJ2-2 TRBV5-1 TGTGCCAGCAGCGCGGCACGGGGGACCGGGGAGCTGTTTTTT CASSAARGTGELFF
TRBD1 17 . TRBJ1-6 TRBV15 TGTGCCACCAGCACAAAAGACAGGGGACGTTATAATTCACCCCTCCACTTT CATSTKDRGRYNSPLHF
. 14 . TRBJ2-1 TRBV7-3 TGTGCCAGCAGCTTAACTGGGAACACTGAAGCTTTCTTTTTC CASSLTGNTEAFFF
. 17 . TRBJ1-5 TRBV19 TGTGCCAGTACTACAAGGGGGGGCTTGTATAGCAATCAGCCCCAGCATTTT CASTTRGGLYSNQPQHF
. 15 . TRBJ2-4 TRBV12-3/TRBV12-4 TGTGCCAGCAGCCGGAATTTACTAGCCAAAAACACTCAGTACTTC CASSRNLLAKNTQYF
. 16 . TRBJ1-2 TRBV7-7 TGTGCCAGCAGCTTAGGAGGACAGAGCACTGGGGAATGCTACACCTTC CASSLGGQSTGECYTF
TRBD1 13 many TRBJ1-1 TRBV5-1 TGCGCCAGCAGCTTGGAGGGACAGGACCAAGCTTTCTTT CASSLEGQDQAFF
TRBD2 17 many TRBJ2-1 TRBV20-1 TGCAGTGCTAGTATTAGCGGGGGGCGAGGTATAAAGAATGAGCAGTTCTTC CSASISGGRGIKNEQFF
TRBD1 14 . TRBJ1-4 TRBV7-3 TGTGCCAGCAGCTCGACAGGGGATACGCAGTATTTTTTCTTT CASSSTGDTQYFFF
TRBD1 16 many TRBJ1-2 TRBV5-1 TGCGCCAGCAGCTTGGACGGCAGGGGGCCCGTTGGTGGCTACACCTTC CASSLDGRGPVGGYTF
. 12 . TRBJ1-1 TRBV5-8 TGTGCCAGCAGCTTGTCGCCCACTGCGAGTTTCTTT CASSLSPTASFF
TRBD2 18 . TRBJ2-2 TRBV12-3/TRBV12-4 TGTGCCAGCACCATAATACTAGCGGCTGGGTGGAACACCGGGGAGCTGTTTTTT CASTIILAAGWNTGELFF
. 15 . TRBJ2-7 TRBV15 TGTGCCAGCACCCCAACTGGAGGGGAATCCTACGAGCAGTACTTC CASTPTGGESYEQYF
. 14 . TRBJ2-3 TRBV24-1 TGTGCCACCAGTCAGGGAACCCCTCCAGATACGCAGTATTTT CATSQGTPPDTQYF
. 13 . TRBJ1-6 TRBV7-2 TGTGCCAGCAGCTTGGACGACATGAACACTGTCCACTTC CASSLDDMNTVHF
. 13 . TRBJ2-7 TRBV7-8 TGTGCCAGCAGCCGTCAGGCTCTCTACGTGCAGTACTTC CASSRQALYVQYF
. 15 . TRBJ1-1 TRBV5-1 TGTGCCAGCAGCCAAGGGCGGGGGAGTTTCTCTGAAGCTTTCTTT CASSQGRGSFSEAFF
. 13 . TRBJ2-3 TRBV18 TGTGCCAGCTCACCACCGAGCACAGATACGCAGTATTTT CASSPPSTDTQYF
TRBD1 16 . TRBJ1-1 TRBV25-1 TGTGCCAGCAGTGAAAAATTAGCGGGACAGGTGACTGAAGCTTTCTTT CASSEKLAGQVTEAFF
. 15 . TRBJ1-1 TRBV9 TGTGCCAGCAGCTCGGCCGGAGGCGAGGGGTCTGAGGCTTTCTTT CASSSAGGEGSEAFF
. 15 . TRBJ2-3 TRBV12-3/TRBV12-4 TGTGCCAGCAGTACACAGGGGACTAGCACAGATACGCAGTATTTT CASSTQGTSTDTQYF
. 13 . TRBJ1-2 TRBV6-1 TGTGCCAGCAGGATGACAACGGGCTATGGCTACACCTTC CASRMTTGYGYTF
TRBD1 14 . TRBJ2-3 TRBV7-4 TGTGCCAGCAGCTACCGGGGGGGGACAGGGGGTTCGGGATTT CASSYRGGTGGSGF